What follows are 22 T cell receptor beta chains derived from one specimen sequenced in a study of post-analysis software for immune sequencing data. Study-wide results and caveats: Higher frequency in patients than in controls was seen for roughly five TRBV segments, with TRBV5-6, TRBV5-1 and TRBV20-1 among them.

Unique-molecular-identifier-tagged TCR beta cDNA libraries were used. A single record per CDR3 protein comes from TCRdb applying MiXCR to the PCR reads. The sample has over 700,000 distinct CDR3 sequences; about 27% are singletons. For these receptors, no antigen is known. The source material was blood. These receptors were collected from a girl aged 10-17 years with multiple sclerosis.

CDR3 protein: CASSARDSGSPLHF. CDR3 bases: TGTGCCAGTAGTGCCCGGGACAGTGGTTCACCCCTCCACTTT. This chain connects TRBV19 to TRBJ1-6; 7 positions agree with TRBD1. V dropped 5 bases and J dropped 9; count of bases not matched to a gene: 7. In germline, CDR1 is LNHDA, CDR2 SQIVND (reference sequence). The CDR3 is made up of 14 amino acids.

This clonotype was observed a few times. The chain is built from TRBV6-5 and TRBJ2-6; D possibly corresponds to TRBD2 (5 bases). The V and J ends lost 3 bases and 2 bases respectively, with 11 bases between them. The length of the CDR3 is 16 residues. Germline V CDR1 and CDR2: MNHEY, SVGAGI. In nucleotides, the CDR3 is TGTGCCAGCAGTTATCGGGATTTGGCTGGGGCCAACGTCCTGACTTTC. It translates to CASSYRDLAGANVLTF.

The genes are TRBV7-2 and TRBJ1-2, with D maybe TRBD1 (5 bases). The CDR3 contains 15 residues. Germline V gene lookup returns CDR1 SGHTA and CDR2 FQGNSA. Trimming pared 1 base from V and 1 base from J, leaving 10 bases between. The CDR3 coding sequence is TGTGCCAGCAGCTTAGAGTTCGGGGGTAACTATGGCTACACCTTC. This encodes CASSLEFGGNYGYTF.

V usage is TRBV28 and J usage is TRBJ2-5, with 7 bases that match TRBD1. Germline V CDR1 and CDR2: MDHEN, SYDVKM. Germline trimming cut 6 bases from V and 5 bases from J; bases unmatched to any gene: 6. The length of the CDR3 is 13 residues. The CDR3, as DNA: TGTGCCAGCAGCAAGGGGGCTCTGGAGACCCAGTACTTC. Its protein product is CASSKGALETQYF. Looking up the rest from reference TRBV28 and TRBJ2-5 gives the full variable domain: DVKVTQSSRYLVKRTGEKVFLECVQDMDHENMFWYRQDPGLGLRLIYFSYDVKMKEKGDIPEGYSVSREKKERFSLILESASTNQTSMYLCASSKGALETQYFGPGTRLLVL.

The chain employs TRBV6-6 and TRBJ2-4; D uncertain. Near its end, the DNA agrees better with TRBJ2-5, so the J call may be wrong. The germline V gene encodes CDR1 MNHNY and CDR2 SVGAGI (reference sequence). The CDR3 extends over 13 amino acids. As DNA, the CDR3 is TGTGCCAGCAGTTATCACCCCAAAGAGACCCAGTACTTC. Residues: CASSYHPKETQYF.

There are a few counts of this clonotype. The rearrangement joins TRBV5-1 to TRBJ2-7; 7 bases are shared with TRBD2. The CDR3 contains 15 residues. The V and J ends lost 1 base and 3 bases, in that order; junction bases with no gene match: 7. Germline CDR1 and CDR2: SGHRS and YFSETQ. This CDR3 reads CASSLLGTNDYEQYF. The CDR3 DNA reads TGCGCCAGCAGCTTGTTAGGGACTAACGACTACGAGCAGTACTTC.

The rearrangement uses TRBV6-5 and TRBJ2-2; 9 nucleotides align to TRBD2. Germline V lookup: CDR1 MNHEY, CDR2 SVGAGI. There are 15 residues in the CDR3. The J segment lost 1 base and the V segment lost 5 bases, leaving 2 bases of the junction unmatched. DNA for the CDR3: TGTGCCAGCAGTAGGACTAGCGAGAACACCGGGGAGCTGTTTTTT. Translating gives CASSRTSENTGELFF.

V usage is TRBV6-5 and J usage is TRBJ1-4, with D possibly matching TRBD1 (5 bases). Germline V CDR1 and CDR2: MNHEY, SVGAGI. The CDR3 sequence is 14 residues long. Between the trimmed V and J ends, which lost 6 bases and 8 bases, there was a span of 16 bases. CDR3 region: CASRSAQGREKLFF. The CDR3 DNA follows: TGTGCCAGCAGATCCGCCCAGGGTCGAGAAAAACTGTTTTTT.

The J gene is TRBJ2-5, the V gene TRBV20-1, with 9 bases matching TRBD1. The CDR3 runs 13 residues. The J segment lost 4 bases and the V segment lost 5 bases, leaving 5 bases of the junction unmatched. The germline CDR1 and CDR2 sequences are DFQATT and SNEGSKA (reference sequence). The chain's CDR3 is CSAGRQGGETQYF. The CDR3 DNA reads TGCAGTGCTGGAAGACAGGGGGGAGAGACCCAGTACTTC.

This clonotype was detected ten times or more. This chain connects TRBV29-1 to TRBJ2-7, with D possibly matching TRBD2 (5 bases). There are 13 residues in the CDR3. V was trimmed by 4 bases and J by 3 bases, leaving 13 bases between them. Germline V gene lookup returns CDR1 SQVTM and CDR2 ANQGSEA. The CDR3 region has the DNA TGCAGCGTTGCCGTGAGGGAAAACTACGAGCAGTACTTC. Encoded protein: CSVAVRENYEQYF.

This chain links TRBV24-1 with TRBJ2-5, with D hard to call. Trimming stripped 6 bases from V and 4 bases from J, with 14 bases between. Germline V CDR1 and CDR2: KGHDR, SFDVKD. The CDR3 loop spans 14 amino acids. The CDR3 reads CATSRGEYRETQYF. The DNA for the CDR3 is TGTGCCACCAGTCGCGGCGAGTACCGAGAGACCCAGTACTTC.

This clonotype appeared once. The chain combines TRBV10-3 with TRBJ1-1; D may be TRBD1 (5 bases). CDR1 is ENHRY, CDR2 SYGVKD, per germline. The CDR3 is 13 residues long. The V and J ends lost 7 bases and 0 bases respectively, with 9 bases between them. CDR3 protein: CAINPGLNTEAFF. Written as DNA, the CDR3 is TGTGCCATCAATCCAGGGTTGAACACTGAAGCTTTCTTT.

This chain joins TRBV20-1 and TRBJ2-7, with TRBD2 matching 9 bases. Germline CDR1 DFQATT, CDR2 SNEGSKA (reference sequence). CDR3 size: 15 residues. The V segment lost 2 bases and the J segment 5 bases; nucleotides outside the gene matches: 10. In DNA form, the CDR3 reads TGCAGTGCTAGACGCCGTAGCGGGAGAGTTCACGAGCAGTACTTC. It yields the protein CSARRRSGRVHEQYF.

DNA of the CDR3: TGTGCCAGCAGTTTAGGAGGGAATGGTGGCTACACCTTC. Its protein is CASSLGGNGGYTF. The rearrangement joins TRBV27 to TRBJ1-2; D not certain. The CDR3 is 13 amino acids. Germline V CDR1 and CDR2: MNHEY, SMNVEV (reference sequence). The germline V and J ends were trimmed by 2 bases and 7 bases, with 11 bases remaining between them.

V usage is TRBV28 and J usage is TRBJ1-5; perhaps TRBD1 as D (6 bases). The germline V gene encodes CDR1 MDHEN and CDR2 SYDVKM. V lost 6 bases and J lost 4, with 16 bases in between. The length of the CDR3 is 15 residues. The CDR3 spells CASRHSGTTNQPQHF. As DNA, the CDR3 is TGTGCCAGCAGACATTCCGGGACAACGAATCAGCCCCAGCATTTT.

In this sample, this clonotype turned up a few times. The chain recombines TRBV29-1 with TRBJ1-1; D gene unclear. Germline CDR1 reads SQVTM; CDR2 reads ANQGSEA. V lost 6 bases to trimming and J lost 5 bases, with 13 bases between them. This CDR3 spans 12 amino acids. DNA for the CDR3: TGCAGCGTGCTACCGGGTAGGACTGAAGCTTTCTTT. Translation: CSVLPGRTEAFF. Based on the CDR3 plus reference TRBV29-1 and TRBJ1-1, the full variable domain is SAVISQKPSRDICQRGTSLTIQCQVDSQVTMMFWYRQQPGQSLTLIATANQGSEATYESGFVIDKFPISRPNLTFSTLTVSNMSPEDSSIYLCSVLPGRTEAFFGQGTRLTVV.

This chain's CDR3 is CSVRGLAGYNEQFF. CDR3 DNA sequence: TGCAGCGTCCGGGGACTAGCGGGGTACAATGAGCAGTTCTTC. This chain uses TRBV29-1 with TRBJ2-1; TRBD2 matches at 13 bases. The V segment lost 6 bases and the J segment 4 bases; nucleotides outside the gene matches: 3. The CDR3 has 14 amino acids. The germline V gene has CDR1 SQVTM and CDR2 ANQGSEA.

V is TRBV28 and J is TRBJ2-1; 9 bases fit TRBD1. After removal of 3 bases from V and 4 bases from J, the junction contained 4 bases not matched to a gene. CDR1 is MDHEN and CDR2 is SYDVKM in the germline V gene. The CDR3 totals 15 residues. CDR3 region: CASSFAGQGYNEQFF. The DNA for the CDR3 is TGTGCCAGCAGTTTTGCGGGACAGGGTTACAATGAGCAGTTCTTC.

Details on this clonotype: Its ends do not fully match the called genes, so a read error is possible. This chain uses TRBV10-3 with TRBJ2-5; D is uncertain. Germline CDR1 reads ENHRY; CDR2 reads SYGVKD. CDR3 length: 13 amino acids. The CDR3: CAIRELETAEQYF. The CDR3 DNA reads as TGTGCCATCAGGGAGTTAGAGACGGCTGAGCAGTACTTC.

In this sample, this clonotype turned up a few times. The chain is built from TRBV20-1 and TRBJ2-3; D is possibly TRBD1 (5 bases). Trimming left V 8 bases short and J 2 bases short, with 17 bases between. Germline V gene sequence: CDR1 DFQATT, CDR2 SNEGSKA (reference sequence). This CDR3 is built from 14 residues. CDR3 coding DNA: TGCAGTCAAGGGGCGGCGTGGATCACAGATACGCAGTATTTT. It translates to CSQGAAWITDTQYF.

This clonotype was recorded a few times. The chain joins TRBV18 to TRBJ2-3; 10 positions match TRBD2. Unmatched junction bases numbered 8, after V lost 1 base and J lost 4 bases. The CDR3 spans 17 residues. Per the germline V gene, CDR1 is KGHSH and CDR2 is LQKENI. CDR3 in DNA: TGTGCCAGCTCACCACTAGCGGGAGGAGGTATGGCAGATACGCAGTATTTT. This translates into CASSPLAGGGMADTQYF.

This clonotype was counted only a few times. The J gene is TRBJ1-2, the V gene TRBV5-5; D remains unclear. Deletions cut 6 bases from V and 4 bases from J, with 13 bases between. CDR1 and CDR2 (germline): SGHKS, YYEKEE (reference sequence). This CDR3 comprises 13 residues. The CDR3 DNA follows: TGTGCCAGCACCCCGGTCACCGGCTATGGCTACACCTTC. This translates into CASTPVTGYGYTF.